The clone carrying this T cell receptor beta chain was counted many times. Its antigen is still unknown. Library preparation for TCR beta used quantitative 5'-RACE with molecular barcodes. In TCRdb, the 5' RACE reads were re-called with MiXCR into one record per CDR3 protein. The table shows 180,000 or so distinct CDR3 sequences, with more than 9% occurring only once. These data are taken from a study of CD8 T cells in ankylosing spondylitis. Study-level findings and limits: CD8+ disease-linked clones were present at relatively low frequencies in blood.

CDR1 is SGHRS, CDR2 YFSETQ, per germline. V gave up 1 base and J gave up 7 bases; unmatched junction bases: 9. The CDR3 runs 15 residues. The sequenced sample was blood, either unsorted or a sorted T cell fraction (not recorded which). This TCR derives from a male donor with ankylosing spondylitis or in good health (not recorded which). V and J are TRBV5-1 and TRBJ1-1, with 8 bases aligning to TRBD1. The CDR3 nucleotides read TGCGCCAGCAGCTTGAGAGGGACAGGAGAGGGTGAAGCTTTCTTT. Translation gives CASSLRGTGEGEAFF.